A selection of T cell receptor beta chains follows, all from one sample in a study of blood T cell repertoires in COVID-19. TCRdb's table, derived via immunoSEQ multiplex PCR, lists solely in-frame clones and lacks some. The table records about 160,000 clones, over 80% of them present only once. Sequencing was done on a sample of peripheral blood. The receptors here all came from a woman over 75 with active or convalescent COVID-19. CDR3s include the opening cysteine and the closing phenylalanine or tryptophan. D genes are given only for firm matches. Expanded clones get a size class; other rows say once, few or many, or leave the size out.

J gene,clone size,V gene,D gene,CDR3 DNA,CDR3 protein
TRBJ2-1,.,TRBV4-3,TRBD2,TGCGCCAGCAGCCAAGAGGGGACTAGTCCTTTAAATGAGCAGTTCTTC,CASSQEGTSPLNEQFF
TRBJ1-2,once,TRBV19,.,TGTGCCAGTACCTACTGGGGGGGCGCAGATGGCTACACCTTC,CASTYWGGADGYTF
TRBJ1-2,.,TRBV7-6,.,TGTGCCAGCAGCTTAGATGGGGAGCGGGGCTACACCTTC,CASSLDGERGYTF
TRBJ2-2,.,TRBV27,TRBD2,TGTGCCAGCAGCTCCGGGGTAGCGGGGGGCCCCACCGGGGAGCTGTTTTTT,CASSSGVAGGPTGELFF
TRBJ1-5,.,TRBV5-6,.,TGTGCCAGCAGCTTAAGTCCCGGTCAGCCCCAGCATTTT,CASSLSPGQPQHF
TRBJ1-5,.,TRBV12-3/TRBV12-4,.,TGTGCCAGCAGTTTCCAGGGAAGTCAGCCCCAGCATTTT,CASSFQGSQPQHF
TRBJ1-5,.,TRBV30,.,TGTGCCTGGGGCAGGGATAGCAATCAGCCCCAGCATTTT,CAWGRDSNQPQHF
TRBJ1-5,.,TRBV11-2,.,TGTGCCAGCAGCTTAGATCCGGTGAATCAGCCCCAGCATTTT,CASSLDPVNQPQHF
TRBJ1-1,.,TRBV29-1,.,TGCAGCGCCGTAGTGAACACTGAAGCTTTCTTT,CSAVVNTEAFF
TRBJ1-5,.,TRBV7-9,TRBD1,TGTGCCAGCAGCTTTGGACAGGGCGGTCAGCCCCAGCATTTT,CASSFGQGGQPQHF
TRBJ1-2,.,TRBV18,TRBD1,TGTGCCAGCTCACCCCTCTCGGGACAGTCAAACTATGGCTACACCTTC,CASSPLSGQSNYGYTF
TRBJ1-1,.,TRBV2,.,TGTGCCTCTCTTGCCGGAGGGGCAGGGAACACTGAAGCTTTCTTT,CASLAGGAGNTEAFF
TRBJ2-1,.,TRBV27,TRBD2,TGTGCCAGCAGTTTATATGGACTAGCGGGGTCCTATGAGCAGTTCTTC,CASSLYGLAGSYEQFF
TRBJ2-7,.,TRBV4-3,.,TGCGCCAGCAGCCTAAAGGTTATGGGGGGCTCCTACGAGCAGTACTTC,CASSLKVMGGSYEQYF
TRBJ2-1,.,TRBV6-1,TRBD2,TGTGCCAGCAGCGAAAGACTAGCGGGGGGATCCTACAATGAGCAGTTCTTC,CASSERLAGGSYNEQFF
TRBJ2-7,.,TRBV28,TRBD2,TGTGCCAGCAGTTTACCGCGCGGGGGGCAGTACTTC,CASSLPRGGQYF
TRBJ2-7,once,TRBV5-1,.,TGCGCCAGCAGCTTGGGAGGAGGCAACCCATCCTACGAGCAGTACTTC,CASSLGGGNPSYEQYF
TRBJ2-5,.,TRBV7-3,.,TGTGCCAGCAGCTTAGGGCAGGGTGAAGAGACCCAGTACTTC,CASSLGQGEETQYF
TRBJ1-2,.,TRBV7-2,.,TGTGCCAGCAGCCCCTGGACAGAGAGCTATGGCTACACCTTC,CASSPWTESYGYTF
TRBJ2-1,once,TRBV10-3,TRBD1,TGTGCCATCAGCGCCTCGGGACAGGGCTACAATGAGCAGTTCTTC,CAISASGQGYNEQFF
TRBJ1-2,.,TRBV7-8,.,TGTGCCAGCAGCTTACGATCTGGACAGAGGGACTACACCTTC,CASSLRSGQRDYTF
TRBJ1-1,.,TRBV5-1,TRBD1,TGCGCCAGCAGCTTGGGATTTGCGGGCGGGACAGGGAGATCGAGCACTGAAGCTTTCTTT,CASSLGFAGGTGRSSTEAFF
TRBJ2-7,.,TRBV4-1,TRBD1,TGCGCCAGCAGCCAAGAAAGGGGGCGATCCTACGAGCAGTACTTC,CASSQERGRSYEQYF
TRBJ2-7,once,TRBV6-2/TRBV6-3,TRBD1,TGTGCCAGCAGTAAGCCTCGACAGGGGCTCTACGAGCAGTACTTC,CASSKPRQGLYEQYF
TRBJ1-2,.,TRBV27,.,TGTGCCAGCAGTTTAGATGGTCAGGGGCCCTATGGCTACACCTTC,CASSLDGQGPYGYTF
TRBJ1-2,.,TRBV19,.,TGTGCCAGTAGCAGGACGGAGGGCCCCTATGGCTACACCTTC,CASSRTEGPYGYTF
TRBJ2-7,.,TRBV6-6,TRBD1,TGTGCCAGCAGTTACAGCGGCCAGGGGGCTTACGAGCAGTACTTC,CASSYSGQGAYEQYF
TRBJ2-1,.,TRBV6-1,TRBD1,TGTGCCAGCAGTGAAAGGGACAGAGACTACAATGAGCAGTTCTTC,CASSERDRDYNEQFF
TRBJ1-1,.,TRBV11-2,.,TGTGCCAGCAGCTTAGTTACTGAGGGTGAAGCTTTCTTT,CASSLVTEGEAFF
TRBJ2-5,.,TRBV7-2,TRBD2,TGTGCCAGCAGCTCAGTATTAGCGGGGGGAGGGGAGACCCAGTACTTC,CASSSVLAGGGETQYF
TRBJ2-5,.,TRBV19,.,TGTGCCAGTAGGGACAACCAAGAGACCCAGTACTTC,CASRDNQETQYF
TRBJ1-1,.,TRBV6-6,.,TGTGCCAGCAGTTACTCGGAGGCGAACACTGAAGCTTTCTTT,CASSYSEANTEAFF
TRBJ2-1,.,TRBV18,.,TGTGCCAGCTCACCGCCGCCGAGCTACAATGAGCAGTTCTTC,CASSPPPSYNEQFF
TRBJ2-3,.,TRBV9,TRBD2,TGTGCCAGCAGCGCGTACCCGACTAGCGGGTTCACAGATACGCAGTATTTT,CASSAYPTSGFTDTQYF
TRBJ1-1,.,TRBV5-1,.,TGCGCCAGCAGTGGCTCTCCGGGCACTGAAGCTTTCTTT,CASSGSPGTEAFF
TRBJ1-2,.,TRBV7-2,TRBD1,TGTGCCAGCAGCCCGGGACAGGATCCTTATGGCTACACCTTC,CASSPGQDPYGYTF
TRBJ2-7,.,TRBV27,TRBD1,TGTGCCAGCATAGCCGGCGGGACAGGAACCTACGAGCAGTACTTC,CASIAGGTGTYEQYF
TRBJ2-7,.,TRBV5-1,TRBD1,TGCGCCAGCAGGGACAGGACCAACTCCTACGAGCAGTACTTC,CASRDRTNSYEQYF
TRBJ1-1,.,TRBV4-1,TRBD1,TGCGCCAGCAGCCAAGATAGGGACAGGGTCGCTGAAGCTTTCTTT,CASSQDRDRVAEAFF
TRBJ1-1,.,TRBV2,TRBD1,TGTGCCACTCATCCACAGGGGGTGAACACTGAAGCTTTCTTT,CATHPQGVNTEAFF
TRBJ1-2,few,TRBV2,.,TGTGCCAGCCATGGGCAGGGAAACGCGGATGGCTACACCTTC,CASHGQGNADGYTF